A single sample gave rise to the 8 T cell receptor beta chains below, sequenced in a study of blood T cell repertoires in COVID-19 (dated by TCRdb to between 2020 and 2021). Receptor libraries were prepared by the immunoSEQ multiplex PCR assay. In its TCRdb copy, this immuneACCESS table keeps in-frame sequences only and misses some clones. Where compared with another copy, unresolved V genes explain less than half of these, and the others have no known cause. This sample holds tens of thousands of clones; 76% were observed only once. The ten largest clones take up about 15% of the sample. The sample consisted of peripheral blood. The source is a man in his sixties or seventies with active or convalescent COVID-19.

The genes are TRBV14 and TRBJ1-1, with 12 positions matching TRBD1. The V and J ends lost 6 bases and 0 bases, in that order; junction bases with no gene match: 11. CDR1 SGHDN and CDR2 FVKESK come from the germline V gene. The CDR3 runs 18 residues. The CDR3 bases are TGTGCCAGCAGACTACACGGAGGGACAGGGGGCGTGAACACTGAAGCTTTCTTT. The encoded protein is CASRLHGGTGGVNTEAFF.

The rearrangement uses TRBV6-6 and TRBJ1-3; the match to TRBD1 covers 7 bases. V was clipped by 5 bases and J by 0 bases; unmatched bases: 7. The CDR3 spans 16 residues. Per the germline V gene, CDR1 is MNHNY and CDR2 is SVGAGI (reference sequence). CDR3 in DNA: TGTGCCAGCAGTACATCAGACAGGGCCTCTGGAAACACCATATATTTT. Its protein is CASSTSDRASGNTIYF.

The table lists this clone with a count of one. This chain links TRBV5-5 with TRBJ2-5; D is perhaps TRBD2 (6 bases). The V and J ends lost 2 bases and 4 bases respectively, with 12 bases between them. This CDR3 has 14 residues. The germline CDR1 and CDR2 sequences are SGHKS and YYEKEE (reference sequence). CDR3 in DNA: TGTGCCAGCAGCTTCCGGCAGGGAGGAGAGACCCAGTACTTC. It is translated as CASSFRQGGETQYF. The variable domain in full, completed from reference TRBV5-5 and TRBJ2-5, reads DAGVTQSPTHLIKTRGQQVTLRCSPISGHKSVSWYQQVLGQGPQFIFQYYEKEERGRGNFPDRFSARQFPNYSSELNVNALLLGDSALYLCASSFRQGGETQYFGPGTRLLVL.

The CDR3 DNA reads TGTGCCAGCAGTTTAGGCGGCCAAGAGACCCAGTACTTC. Translated, it gives CASSLGGQETQYF. The chain is built from TRBV28 and TRBJ2-5, with D hard to call. The length of the CDR3 is 13 residues. Trimming pared 2 bases from V and 1 base from J, leaving 5 bases between. Germline CDR1 is MDHEN and CDR2 is SYDVKM.

As DNA, the CDR3 is TGTGCCAGCAGCAAAGGGCGGGTTTTGCATGAAAAACTGTTTTTT. It yields the protein CASSKGRVLHEKLFF. V usage is TRBV21-1 and J usage is TRBJ1-4. TRBV21-1 is described as a pseudogene. This CDR3 region has 15 residues.

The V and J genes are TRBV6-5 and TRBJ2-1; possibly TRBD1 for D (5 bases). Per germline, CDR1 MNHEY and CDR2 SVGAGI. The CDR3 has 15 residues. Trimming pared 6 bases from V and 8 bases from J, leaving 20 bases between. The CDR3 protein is CASSQGRAVRHEQFF. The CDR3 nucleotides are TGTGCCAGCAGCCAGGGTAGGGCAGTCCGGCATGAGCAGTTCTTC.

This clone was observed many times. For the CDR3, the DNA is TGTGCCAGCAGCAAAGAGGGGGCCGGGCCCCAGATCGGATTCTTC. It encodes CASSKEGAGPQIGFF. The chain links TRBV21-1 to TRBJ2-1; no DNA check was done on the table's D call, TRBD1. TRBV21-1 represents a pseudogene. CDR3 length equals 15 residues.

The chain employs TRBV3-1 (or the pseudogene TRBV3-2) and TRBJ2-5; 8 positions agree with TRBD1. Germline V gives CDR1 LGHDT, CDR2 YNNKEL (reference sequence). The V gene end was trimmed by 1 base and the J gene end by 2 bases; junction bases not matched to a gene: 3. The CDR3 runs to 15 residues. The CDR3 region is CASSQVTGGQETQYF. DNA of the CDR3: TGTGCCAGCAGCCAAGTAACAGGGGGACAAGAGACCCAGTACTTC.